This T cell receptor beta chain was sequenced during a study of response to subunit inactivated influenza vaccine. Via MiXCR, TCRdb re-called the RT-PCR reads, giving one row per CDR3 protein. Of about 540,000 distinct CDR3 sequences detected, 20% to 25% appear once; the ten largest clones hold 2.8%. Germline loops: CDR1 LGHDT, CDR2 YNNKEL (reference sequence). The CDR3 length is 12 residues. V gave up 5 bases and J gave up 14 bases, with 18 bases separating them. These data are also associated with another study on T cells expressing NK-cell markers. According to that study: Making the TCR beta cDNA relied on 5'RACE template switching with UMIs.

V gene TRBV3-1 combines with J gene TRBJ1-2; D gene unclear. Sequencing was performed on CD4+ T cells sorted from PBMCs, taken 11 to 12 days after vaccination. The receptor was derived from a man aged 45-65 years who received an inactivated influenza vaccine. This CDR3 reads CASSDPSTGGTF. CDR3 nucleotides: TGTGCCAGCAGCGACCCCTCCACGGGAGGTACCTTC.